Sequencing of this TCR beta chain was carried out in a study of cytotoxic CD8 clonotypes in ibrutinib-treated CLL. In the study overall: Researchers reported about a dozen relapsed/refractory and about 15 treatment-naive patients, 17 of them IGHV unmutated. Points from the study as a whole: There were few public clonotypes, and on treatment they contracted or stayed stable.

Points on this clone: Its antigen is not identified.

TCRdb's table, derived via immunoSEQ multiplex PCR, lists solely in-frame clones and lacks some. This table holds about 310,000 clones, around four fifths found once. The V end lost 1 base, the J end lost 5 bases, and 16 bases lay between the germline ends. The germline CDR1 and CDR2 sequences are MNHEY and SMNVEV (reference sequence). The CDR3 sequence is 16 residues long. The V and J genes are TRBV27 and TRBJ2-3; D remains unclear. The TCR comes from a human donor with chronic lymphocytic leukemia. The material sequenced was PBMCs, taken before ibrutinib treatment. DNA of the CDR3: TGTGCCAGCAGTTTATTGGCCAGGAGTGGTGAAGATACGCAGTATTTT. It yields the protein CASSLLARSGEDTQYF.